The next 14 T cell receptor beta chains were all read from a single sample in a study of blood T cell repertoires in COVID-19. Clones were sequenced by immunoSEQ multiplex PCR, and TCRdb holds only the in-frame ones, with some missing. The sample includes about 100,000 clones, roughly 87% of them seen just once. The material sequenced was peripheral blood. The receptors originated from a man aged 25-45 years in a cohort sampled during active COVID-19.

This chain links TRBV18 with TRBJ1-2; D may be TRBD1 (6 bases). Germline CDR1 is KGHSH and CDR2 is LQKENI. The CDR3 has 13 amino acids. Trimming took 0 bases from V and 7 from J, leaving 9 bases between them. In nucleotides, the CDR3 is TGTGCCAGCTCACCACCACAGGGCCCTGGCTACACCTTC. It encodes CASSPPQGPGYTF.

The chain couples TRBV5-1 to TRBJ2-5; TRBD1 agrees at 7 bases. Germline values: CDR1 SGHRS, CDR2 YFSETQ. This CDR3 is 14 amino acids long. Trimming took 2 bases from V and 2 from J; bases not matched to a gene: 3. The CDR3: CASSFGTVQETQYF. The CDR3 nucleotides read TGCGCCAGCAGCTTTGGGACAGTACAAGAGACCCAGTACTTC. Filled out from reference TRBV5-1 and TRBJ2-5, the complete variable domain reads KAGVTQTPRYLIKTRGQQVTLSCSPISGHRSVSWYQQTPGQGLQFLFEYFSETQRNKGNFPGRFSGRQFSNSRSEMNVSTLELGDSALYLCASSFGTVQETQYFGPGTRLLVL.

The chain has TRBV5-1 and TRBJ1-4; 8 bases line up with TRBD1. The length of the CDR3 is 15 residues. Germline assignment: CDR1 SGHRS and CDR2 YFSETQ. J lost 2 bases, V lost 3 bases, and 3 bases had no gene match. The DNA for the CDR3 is TGCGCCAGCAGCTCGCAGGGGGCTACTAATGAAAAACTGTTTTTT. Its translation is CASSSQGATNEKLFF.

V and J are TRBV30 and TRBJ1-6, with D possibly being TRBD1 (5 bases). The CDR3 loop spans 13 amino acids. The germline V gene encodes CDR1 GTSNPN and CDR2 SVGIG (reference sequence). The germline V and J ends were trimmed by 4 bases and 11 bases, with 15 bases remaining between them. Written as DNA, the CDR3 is TGTGCCTGGACTCTGACAGTAGGCGCACCCCTCCACTTT. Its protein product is CAWTLTVGAPLHF.

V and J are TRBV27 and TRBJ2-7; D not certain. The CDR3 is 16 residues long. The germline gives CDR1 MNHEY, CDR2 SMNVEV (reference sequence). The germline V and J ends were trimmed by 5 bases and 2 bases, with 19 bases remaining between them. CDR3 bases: TGTGCCAGCAGTCCTCAGACCGAAGAAGGAGCCTACGAGCAGTACTTC. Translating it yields CASSPQTEEGAYEQYF.

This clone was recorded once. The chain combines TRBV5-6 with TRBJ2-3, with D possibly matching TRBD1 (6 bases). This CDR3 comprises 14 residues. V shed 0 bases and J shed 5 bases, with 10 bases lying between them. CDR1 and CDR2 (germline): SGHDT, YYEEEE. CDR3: CASSLEQGGDTQYF. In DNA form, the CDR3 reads TGTGCCAGCAGCTTGGAACAAGGGGGAGATACGCAGTATTTT.

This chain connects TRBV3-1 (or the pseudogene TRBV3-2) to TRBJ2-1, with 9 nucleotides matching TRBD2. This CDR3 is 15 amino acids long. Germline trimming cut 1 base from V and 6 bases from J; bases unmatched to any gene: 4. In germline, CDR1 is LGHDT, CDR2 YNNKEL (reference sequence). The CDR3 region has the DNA TGTGCCAGCAGCCAAGGCCCGCGGGGGGGCAATGAGCAGTTCTTC. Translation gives CASSQGPRGGNEQFF.

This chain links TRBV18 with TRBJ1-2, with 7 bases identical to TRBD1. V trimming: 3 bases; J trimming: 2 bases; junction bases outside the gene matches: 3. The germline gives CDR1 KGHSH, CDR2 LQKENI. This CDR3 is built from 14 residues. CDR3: CASSPGQTNYGYTF. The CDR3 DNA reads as TGTGCCAGCTCACCGGGACAGACCAACTATGGCTACACCTTC.

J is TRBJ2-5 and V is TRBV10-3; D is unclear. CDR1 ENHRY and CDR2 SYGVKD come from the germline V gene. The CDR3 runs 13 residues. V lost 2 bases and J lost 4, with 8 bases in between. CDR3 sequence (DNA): TGTGCCATCAGTGAGGGCAGTCTAGAGACCCAGTACTTC. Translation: CAISEGSLETQYF.

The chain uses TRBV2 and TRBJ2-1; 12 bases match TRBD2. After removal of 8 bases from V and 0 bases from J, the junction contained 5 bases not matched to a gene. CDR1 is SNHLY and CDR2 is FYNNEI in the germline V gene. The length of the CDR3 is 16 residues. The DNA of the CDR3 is TGTGCCAGCGGACTAGCGGGGATAAGCTCCTACAATGAGCAGTTCTTC. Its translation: CASGLAGISSYNEQFF.

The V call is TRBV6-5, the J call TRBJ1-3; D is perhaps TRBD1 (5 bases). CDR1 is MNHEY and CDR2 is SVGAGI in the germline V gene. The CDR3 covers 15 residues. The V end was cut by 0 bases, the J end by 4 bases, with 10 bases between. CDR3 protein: CASSYSRDSGNTIYF. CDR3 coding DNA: TGTGCCAGCAGTTACTCCCGGGACTCGGGAAACACCATATATTTT.

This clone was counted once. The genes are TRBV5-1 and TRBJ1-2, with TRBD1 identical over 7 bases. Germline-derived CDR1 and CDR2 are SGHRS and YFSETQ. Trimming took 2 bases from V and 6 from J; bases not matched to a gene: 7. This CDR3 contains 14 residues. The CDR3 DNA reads TGCGCCAGCAGCTTCAATTCTGACAGGGATGGCTACACCTTC. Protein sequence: CASSFNSDRDGYTF.

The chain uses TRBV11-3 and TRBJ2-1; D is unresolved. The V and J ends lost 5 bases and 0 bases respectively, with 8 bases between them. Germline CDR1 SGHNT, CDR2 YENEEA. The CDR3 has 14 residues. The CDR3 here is CASSESSSYNEQFF. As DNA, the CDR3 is TGTGCCAGCAGCGAGTCAAGCTCCTACAATGAGCAGTTCTTC.

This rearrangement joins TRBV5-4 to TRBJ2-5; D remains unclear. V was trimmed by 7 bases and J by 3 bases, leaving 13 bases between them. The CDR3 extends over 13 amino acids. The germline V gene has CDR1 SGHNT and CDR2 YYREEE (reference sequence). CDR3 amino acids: CASCLGSEETQYF. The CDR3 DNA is TGTGCCAGCTGCCTGGGTTCCGAAGAGACCCAGTACTTC.